This is a list of T cell receptor beta chains from one sample in a study of T cell changes during pregnancy in multiple sclerosis. Method: immunoSEQ multiplex PCR; TCRdb's copy keeps in-frame clones and lacks some. The top ten hold about 0.42% of the sample, which has under 150,000 clones, roughly 95% seen once. The sequencing here drew on peripheral blood, taken after pregnancy. These receptors originate from a female donor with multiple sclerosis, enrolled in a pregnancy study. Both conserved end residues are part of each CDR3. A D gene is named only where the DNA matches it firmly. Size tells how often a clone was seen (once, few, many) or the class of an expanded clone, and some rows leave it out.

>TRBV5-4|TRBJ1-5|-|-
TGTGCCAGCAGCTTCGGGGGGGGGCTTAGCAATCAGCCCCAGCATTTT
CASSFGGGLSNQPQHF
>TRBV18|TRBJ2-7|once|-
TGTGCCAGCTCACTGGAGAGCTCCTACGAGCAGTACTTC
CASSLESSYEQYF
>TRBV11-2|TRBJ1-5|-|-
TGTGCCAGCAGCTTAAGGCCAGGGGACCAGCCCCAGCATTTT
CASSLRPGDQPQHF
>TRBV29-1|TRBJ1-5|-|-
TGCAGCGTCGGGGAGGGGGGAAATCAGCCCCAGCATTTT
CSVGEGGNQPQHF
>TRBV4-3|TRBJ2-7|-|-
TGCGCCAGCAGCCAAAATATAGGACAGACCTACGAGCAGTACTTC
CASSQNIGQTYEQYF
>TRBV28|TRBJ2-7|-|-
TGTGCCAGCAGTTTATTGCTCGGAGGGATCGGGTCCTACGAGCAGTACTTC
CASSLLLGGIGSYEQYF
>TRBV9|TRBJ2-7|-|TRBD1
TGTGCCAGCAGCGGGGACAGGGGTAAGCAGTACTTC
CASSGDRGKQYF
>TRBV6-5|TRBJ2-7|-|TRBD2
TGTGCCACCTCCCCTAGCGGATCCTACGAGCAGTACTTC
CATSPSGSYEQYF
>TRBV27|TRBJ2-2|once|-
TGTGCCAGCAGTTCGGGACAAAACACCGGGGAGCTGTTTTTT
CASSSGQNTGELFF
>TRBV5-1|TRBJ2-5|-|TRBD2
TGCGCCAGCAGCTTGGGACTAGCGGGATATGAGACCCAGTACTTC
CASSLGLAGYETQYF
>TRBV10-3|TRBJ2-1|-|-
TGTGCCATCAGTGCGACTGACTACAATGAGCAGTTCTTC
CAISATDYNEQFF
>TRBV7-6|TRBJ2-7|-|TRBD2
TGTGCCAGCACCCCGGGACTAGCGTTCGGCGAGCAGTACTTC
CASTPGLAFGEQYF
>TRBV25-1|TRBJ1-1|-|-
TGTGCCACATGGGGGCCCGACACTGAAGCTTTCTTT
CATWGPDTEAFF
>TRBV5-6|TRBJ2-3|-|TRBD1
TGTGCCAGCAGCTTGGACAGGGGGCGCGCTGGGACAGATACGCAGTATTTT
CASSLDRGRAGTDTQYF
>TRBV5-1|TRBJ2-7|-|TRBD2
TGCGCCAGCAGCTTGGACGGCGGGAGTTCTCGCGAGCAGTACTTC
CASSLDGGSSREQYF
>TRBV30|TRBJ2-5|-|-
TGTGCCTGCCCTTACACAGGGTGGGTGGAGACCCAGTACTTC
CACPYTGWVETQYF
>TRBV11-2|TRBJ2-4|-|-
TGTGCCAGCAGCGCAAATCTACACATTCAGTACTTC
CASSANLHIQYF
>TRBV10-3|TRBJ2-3|-|TRBD1
TGTGCCATCAGTGGGCTAGGGGGCGGCGATACGCAGTATTTT
CAISGLGGGDTQYF
>TRBV4-2|TRBJ2-1|-|TRBD1
TGTGCCAGCAGCCAAGCCGGGACAGCGTATTACAATGAGCAGTTCTTC
CASSQAGTAYYNEQFF
>TRBV9|TRBJ2-1|-|-
TGTGCCAGCAGCGTAGGGTCCCGGGGTGGTGAGCAGTTCTTC
CASSVGSRGGEQFF
>TRBV7-9|TRBJ2-5|-|TRBD1
TGTGCCAGCAGCGACAGACAGGGGGCTCGGGAGACCCAGTACTTC
CASSDRQGARETQYF
>TRBV4-1|TRBJ2-1|-|TRBD2
TGCGCCAGCAGCCAACGCGAAACTAGCGGGACTTACAATGAGCAGTTCTTC
CASSQRETSGTYNEQFF
>TRBV2|TRBJ2-2|-|-
TGTGCCAGCCTGGGACAGCGGGACACCGGGGAGCTGTTTTTT
CASLGQRDTGELFF
>TRBV25-1|TRBJ2-1|-|TRBD2
TGTGCCAGCAGTCCCCATAGCGGGGGGGTATTTAATGAGCAGTTCTTC
CASSPHSGGVFNEQFF
>TRBV10-2|TRBJ2-5|-|TRBD1
TGCGCCAGCAGGGACTCCGTTGGGACAGGGAAAGAGACCCAGTACTTC
CASRDSVGTGKETQYF
>TRBV27|TRBJ2-7|-|TRBD2
TGTGCCAGCAGCCTACTAGCGGGAGCCCTCGGCGAGCAGTACTTC
CASSLLAGALGEQYF
>TRBV7-9|TRBJ1-1|-|-
TGTGCCAGCAGCTCACTGCCCTCGGACAGTCTGGACACTGAAGCTTTCTTT
CASSSLPSDSLDTEAFF
>TRBV7-9|TRBJ2-1|-|TRBD2
TGTGCCAGCAGCTCAATGGGACTAGCGGGAGGGGATGAGCAGTTCTTC
CASSSMGLAGGDEQFF
>TRBV1|TRBJ2-2|-|-
TGCACCAGCAGCCAAGAATCCGGGAGGGACACCGGGGAGCTGTTTTTT
CTSSQESGRDTGELFF
>TRBV30|TRBJ1-4|-|-
TGTGCCTGGAGTGTATCCAGATTTAATGAAAAACTGTTTTTT
CAWSVSRFNEKLFF